These T cell receptor beta chains were read from a single sample in a study of control samples from healthy donors and cancer patients. The protocol was immunoSEQ multiplex PCR, while the TCRdb copy is restricted to in-frame clones and leaves out a portion. Seen here are 130,000 to 150,000 clones, around 90% observed once, and the top ten hold less than 5%. Sequenced input: blood. These receptors were collected from a man aged 25 to 40 in good health. The CDR3 runs from the conserved cysteine through the conserved F or W. The order of the fields is D gene, V gene, CDR3 protein. D genes are given only for firm matches.

d_gene: TRBD1
v_gene: TRBV7-3
CDR3aa: CASSLAPGGLNTEAFF

d_gene: TRBD2
v_gene: TRBV7-9
CDR3aa: CASSPSGSASGTQYF

d_gene: TRBD2
v_gene: TRBV7-2
CDR3aa: CASSSLGGRDTQYF

d_gene: -
v_gene: TRBV7-9
CDR3aa: CASSSTTGKNTIYF

d_gene: TRBD2
v_gene: TRBV2
CDR3aa: CASRYSGSGEQFF

d_gene: -
v_gene: TRBV11-2
CDR3aa: CASSLVAGNTYEQYF

d_gene: -
v_gene: TRBV19
CDR3aa: CASRMGDSGNTIYF

d_gene: -
v_gene: TRBV24-1
CDR3aa: CATRGDSSYEQYF

d_gene: -
v_gene: TRBV5-6
CDR3aa: CASSIRDSNQPQHF

d_gene: -
v_gene: TRBV11-2
CDR3aa: CASSLDLVYEQYF

d_gene: -
v_gene: TRBV9
CDR3aa: CASSVAEGGGYGYTF

d_gene: TRBD1
v_gene: TRBV4-1
CDR3aa: CASSTPGQGGGKNIQYF

d_gene: TRBD1
v_gene: TRBV5-1
CDR3aa: CASSLGQIYNEQFF

d_gene: -
v_gene: TRBV27
CDR3aa: CASSLGIDQPQHF

d_gene: -
v_gene: TRBV30
CDR3aa: CAWAPGENYQPQHF

d_gene: -
v_gene: TRBV5-1
CDR3aa: CASAVEGSGETQYF

d_gene: -
v_gene: TRBV6-5
CDR3aa: CASGHGQTYEQYF

d_gene: TRBD2
v_gene: TRBV7-2
CDR3aa: CASSGRLAGTADTQYF

d_gene: TRBD1
v_gene: TRBV4-2
CDR3aa: CASSPETGSNSPLHF